Given below is one T cell receptor (beta chain) in context. Germline V gene lookup returns CDR1 DFQATT and CDR2 SNEGSKA (reference sequence). This CDR3 has 17 amino acids. The V and J ends lost 2 bases and 7 bases, in that order; junction bases with no gene match: 12. The data derive from a study of blood T cells in healthy people across ages. Sample-barcoded 5' priming and a J-beta primer mix drove a second PCR of roughly 6 to 12 cycles. Each CDR3 protein is one row after TCRdb ran MiXCR on the 5' RACE reads. This table has about 1.4 million distinct CDR3 sequences, around 59% appearing once. The V gene is TRBV20-1, the J gene TRBJ1-6, with 9 bases aligning to TRBD1. The sample consisted of blood. This clonotype originated in a man aged 18 to 29 in good health. The DNA of the CDR3 is TGCAGTGCTAGACCCAGGGACAGGGAATGGAGAAATTCACCCCTCCACTTT. Translating it yields CSARPRDREWRNSPLHF.